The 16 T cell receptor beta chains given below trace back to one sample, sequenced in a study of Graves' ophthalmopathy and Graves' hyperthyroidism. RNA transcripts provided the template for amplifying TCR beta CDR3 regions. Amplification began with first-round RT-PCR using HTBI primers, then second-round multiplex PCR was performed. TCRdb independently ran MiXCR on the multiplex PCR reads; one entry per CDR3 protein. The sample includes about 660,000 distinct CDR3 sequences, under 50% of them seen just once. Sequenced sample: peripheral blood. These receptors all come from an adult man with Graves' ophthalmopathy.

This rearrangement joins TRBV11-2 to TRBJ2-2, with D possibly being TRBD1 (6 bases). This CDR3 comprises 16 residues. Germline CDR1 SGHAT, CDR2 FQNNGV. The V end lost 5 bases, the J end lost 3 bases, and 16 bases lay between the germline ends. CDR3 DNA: TGTGCCAGCAGCCCAACAGGGTCTATTGACACCGGGGAGCTGTTTTTT. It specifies CASSPTGSIDTGELFF.

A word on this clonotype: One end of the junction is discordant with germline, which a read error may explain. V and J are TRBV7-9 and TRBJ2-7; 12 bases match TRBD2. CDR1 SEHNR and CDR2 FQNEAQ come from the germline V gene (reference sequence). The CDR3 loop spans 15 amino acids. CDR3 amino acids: CAVARRLAGVYEQYF. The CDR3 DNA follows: TGCGCCGTGGCCCGAAGACTAGCGGGGGTCTACGAGCAGTACTTC.

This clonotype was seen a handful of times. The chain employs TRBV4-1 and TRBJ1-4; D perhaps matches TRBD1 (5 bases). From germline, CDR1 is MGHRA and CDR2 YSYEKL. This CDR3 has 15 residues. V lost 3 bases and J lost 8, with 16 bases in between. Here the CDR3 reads CASSQSWGGGEKLFF. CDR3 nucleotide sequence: TGCGCCAGCAGCCAGTCATGGGGGGGAGGAGAAAAACTGTTTTTT.

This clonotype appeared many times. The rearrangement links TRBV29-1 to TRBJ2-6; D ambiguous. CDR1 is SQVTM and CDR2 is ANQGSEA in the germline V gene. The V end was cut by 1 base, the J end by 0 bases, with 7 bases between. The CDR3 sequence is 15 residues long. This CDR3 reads CSVEVLGSGANVLTF. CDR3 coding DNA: TGCAGCGTTGAAGTCCTGGGCTCTGGGGCCAACGTCCTGACTTTC.

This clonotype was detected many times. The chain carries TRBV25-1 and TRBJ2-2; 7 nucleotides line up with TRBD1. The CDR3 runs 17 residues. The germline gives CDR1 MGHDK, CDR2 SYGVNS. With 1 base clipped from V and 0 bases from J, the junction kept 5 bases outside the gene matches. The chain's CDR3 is CASSESPGQANTGELFF. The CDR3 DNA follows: TGTGCCAGCAGTGAATCCCCTGGACAGGCGAACACCGGGGAGCTGTTTTTT.

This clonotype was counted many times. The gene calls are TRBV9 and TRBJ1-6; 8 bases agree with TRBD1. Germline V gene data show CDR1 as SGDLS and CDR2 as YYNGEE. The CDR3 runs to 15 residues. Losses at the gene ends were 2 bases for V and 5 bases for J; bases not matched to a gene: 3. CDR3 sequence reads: CASSVDRADNSPLHF. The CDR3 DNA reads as TGTGCCAGCAGCGTGGACAGGGCGGATAATTCACCCCTCCACTTT. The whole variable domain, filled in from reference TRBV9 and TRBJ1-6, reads DSGVTQTPKHLITATGQRVTLRCSPRSGDLSVYWYQQSLDQGLQFLIQYYNGEERAKGNILERFSAQQFPDLHSELNLSSLELGDSALYFCASSVDRADNSPLHFGNGTRLTVT.

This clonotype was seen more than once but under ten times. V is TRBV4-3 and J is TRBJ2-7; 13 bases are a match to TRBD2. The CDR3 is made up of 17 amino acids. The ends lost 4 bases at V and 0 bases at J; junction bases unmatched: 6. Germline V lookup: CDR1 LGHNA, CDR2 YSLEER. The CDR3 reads CASSRGTSGADSYEQYF. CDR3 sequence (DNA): TGCGCCAGCAGCCGCGGGACTAGCGGGGCCGACTCCTACGAGCAGTACTTC.

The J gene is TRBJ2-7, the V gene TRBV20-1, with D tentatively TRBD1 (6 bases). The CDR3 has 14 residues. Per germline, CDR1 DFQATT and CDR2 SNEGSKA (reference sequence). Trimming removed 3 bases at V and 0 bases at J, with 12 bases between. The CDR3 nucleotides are TGCAGTGCTAGGGATTGGGGGCGCTCCTACGAGCAGTACTTC. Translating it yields CSARDWGRSYEQYF.

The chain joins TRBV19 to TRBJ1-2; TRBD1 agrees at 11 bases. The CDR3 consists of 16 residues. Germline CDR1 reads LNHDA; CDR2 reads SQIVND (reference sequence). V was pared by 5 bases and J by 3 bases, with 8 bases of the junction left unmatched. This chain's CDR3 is CASSPGTGGDDYGYTF. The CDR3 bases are TGTGCCAGTAGTCCGGGGACAGGGGGAGACGACTATGGCTACACCTTC.

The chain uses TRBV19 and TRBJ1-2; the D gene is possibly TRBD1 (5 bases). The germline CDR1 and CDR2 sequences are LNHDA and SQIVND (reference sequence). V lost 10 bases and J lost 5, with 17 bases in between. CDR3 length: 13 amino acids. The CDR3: CATAPGLTYGYTF. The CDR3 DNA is TGTGCCACCGCCCCGGGACTTACATATGGCTACACCTTC.

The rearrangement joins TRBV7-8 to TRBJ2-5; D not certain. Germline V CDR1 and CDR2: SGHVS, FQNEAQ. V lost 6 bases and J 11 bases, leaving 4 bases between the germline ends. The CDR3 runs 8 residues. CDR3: CASRTQYF. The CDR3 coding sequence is TGTGCCAGCAGGACTCAGTACTTC.

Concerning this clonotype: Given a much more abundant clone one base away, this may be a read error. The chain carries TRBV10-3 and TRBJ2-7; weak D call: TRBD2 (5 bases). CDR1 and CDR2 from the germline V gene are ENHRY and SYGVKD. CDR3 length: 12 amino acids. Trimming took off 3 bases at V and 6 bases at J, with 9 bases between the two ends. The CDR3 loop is CAISEGLGEQYF. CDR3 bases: TGTGCCATCAGTGAAGGACTGGGCGAGCAGTACTTC.

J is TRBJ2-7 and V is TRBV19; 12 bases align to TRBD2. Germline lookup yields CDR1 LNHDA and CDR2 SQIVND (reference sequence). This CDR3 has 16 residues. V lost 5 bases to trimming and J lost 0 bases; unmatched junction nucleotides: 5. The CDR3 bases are TGTGCCAGTAGTGGAAGACTAGCGGGAGACTCCTACGAGCAGTACTTC. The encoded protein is CASSGRLAGDSYEQYF.

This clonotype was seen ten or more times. CDR3 coding DNA: TGTGCCAGCAGCTTCCACGACAGGGTAGGATACGGCTACACCTTC. This encodes CASSFHDRVGYGYTF. V gene TRBV7-9 combines with J gene TRBJ1-2, with 7 positions matching TRBD1. V dropped 3 bases and J dropped 8; count of bases not matched to a gene: 12. Germline V gives CDR1 SEHNR, CDR2 FQNEAQ (reference sequence). The CDR3 contains 15 residues.

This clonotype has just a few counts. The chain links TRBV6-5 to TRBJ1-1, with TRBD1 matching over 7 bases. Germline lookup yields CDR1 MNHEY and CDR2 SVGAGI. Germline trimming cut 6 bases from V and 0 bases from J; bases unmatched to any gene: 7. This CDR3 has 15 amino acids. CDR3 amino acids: CASRAGTVMNTEAFF. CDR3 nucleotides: TGTGCCAGCAGAGCCGGGACAGTCATGAACACTGAAGCTTTCTTT.

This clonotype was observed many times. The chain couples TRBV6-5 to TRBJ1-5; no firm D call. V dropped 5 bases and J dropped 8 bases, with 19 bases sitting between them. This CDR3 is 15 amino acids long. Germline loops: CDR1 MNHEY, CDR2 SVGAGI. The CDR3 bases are TGTGCCAGCAGTGACTTAGAAGGATCACAGAAGCCCCAGCATTTT. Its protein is CASSDLEGSQKPQHF.